The rows below give T cell receptor beta chains drawn from one sample of a study of blood T cell repertoires in COVID-19. Data came from immunoSEQ multiplex PCR; TCRdb stores just in-frame clones and leaves some out. The table shows approximately 380,000 clones, with 90% to 95% occurring only once. The sequenced sample was PBMCs or T cells enriched from blood (not recorded which). All receptors come from a middle-aged woman who had been exposed to COVID-19. The CDR3 runs from the conserved cysteine through the conserved F or W. Fields, in order: CDR3 protein, V gene, clone size. Size is stated for part of the rows, as once, few or many counts, or as a class when the clone is expanded.

CDR3: CASSLTYPEGGDGYTF
V: TRBV11-2
size: NA

CDR3: CAWSSRTGELFF
V: TRBV30
size: NA

CDR3: CASSTQQGRKSYEQYF
V: TRBV5-8
size: NA

CDR3: CASSPVDSYSYEQYF
V: TRBV18
size: NA

CDR3: CASSLGGSLTGNTIYF
V: TRBV5-6
size: NA

CDR3: CASSLGGAGNTEAFF
V: TRBV5-4
size: NA

CDR3: CATHNPATSGDAYEQYF
V: TRBV3-1/TRBV3-2
size: NA

CDR3: CASSPLRGVGELFF
V: TRBV6-2/TRBV6-3
size: NA

CDR3: CASSLGDRPRQYF
V: TRBV5-1
size: NA

CDR3: CASSPATGPGELFF
V: TRBV9
size: NA

CDR3: CASSLGTGTGASSYNSPLHF
V: TRBV5-8
size: NA

CDR3: CASSGRGMKSSYEQYF
V: TRBV2
size: NA

CDR3: CASSDQGRNTEAFF
V: TRBV2
size: NA

CDR3: CASSVGRTGRYEQYF
V: TRBV2
size: NA

CDR3: CATSRTGDEQFF
V: TRBV15
size: NA

CDR3: CASRRAPQTNEQFF
V: TRBV6-5
size: NA

CDR3: CASSFLPPRGLVNNEQFF
V: TRBV7-3
size: NA

CDR3: CASSYSPRGGVTEAFF
V: TRBV6-6
size: NA

CDR3: CASRRGNTIYF
V: TRBV11-3
size: once

CDR3: CASSGGPGQGAGTGELFF
V: TRBV5-6
size: NA

CDR3: CASSGHLGTATEAFF
V: TRBV28
size: once

CDR3: CASSESGTGDTEAFF
V: TRBV10-1
size: NA

CDR3: CASSRLGLAYNEQFF
V: TRBV4-1
size: NA

CDR3: CASSATRTVSGNTIYF
V: TRBV9
size: NA

CDR3: CASSALTSGGRTQYF
V: TRBV2
size: NA

CDR3: CASSFEQGLGGYTF
V: TRBV9
size: few

CDR3: CAWSGTGQQPQHF
V: TRBV30
size: NA

CDR3: CSVRKTAANTEAFF
V: TRBV29-1
size: NA

CDR3: CATSDQGWEPQHF
V: TRBV24-1
size: NA

CDR3: CAWRSSGSFTEAFF
V: TRBV30
size: NA

CDR3: CASSRSGQGAGGYTF
V: TRBV7-9
size: NA

CDR3: CASSLQQGSSGNTIYF
V: TRBV5-1
size: NA

CDR3: CASGGEGRTEAFF
V: TRBV12-5
size: NA

CDR3: CASSGETNTEAFF
V: TRBV2
size: NA

CDR3: CASSQPGQSSYNEQFF
V: TRBV3-1/TRBV3-2
size: NA

CDR3: CATSDPQGGAFF
V: TRBV24-1
size: NA

CDR3: CASSLRTGNTIYF
V: TRBV12-3/TRBV12-4
size: NA

CDR3: CASSVTSSNTGELFF
V: TRBV5-1
size: NA

CDR3: CSAGAPGYTF
V: TRBV20-1
size: NA

CDR3: CARSGTATGELFF
V: TRBV10-3
size: NA

CDR3: CASSLTSGYEQYF
V: TRBV7-6
size: NA

CDR3: CASSLYPQGFSGNTIYF
V: TRBV5-1
size: NA

CDR3: CASSPISGGFGAFF
V: TRBV18
size: once

CDR3: CASSLNEENSPLHF
V: TRBV18
size: NA

CDR3: CASSQGQNSQETQYF
V: TRBV7-9
size: NA

CDR3: CSVVGGAKDTQYF
V: TRBV29-1
size: NA

CDR3: CSVEDPARSGGGYTF
V: TRBV29-1
size: NA

CDR3: CASSPGQSYEQYF
V: TRBV18
size: NA

CDR3: CASSLGGLNGYTF
V: TRBV7-9
size: NA

CDR3: CASSLAGLTNYGYTF
V: TRBV5-4
size: NA